This T cell receptor (beta chain) is from a study of cytomegalovirus exposure and HLA in healthy donors. The CDR3 is 16 amino acids. Germline values: CDR1 SGHAT, CDR2 FQNNGV. Trimming cost V 4 bases and J 2 bases; bases outside gene matches: 9. The PCR employed 60 Vbeta primers together with 13 Jbeta primers. The method was immunoSEQ multiplex PCR; TCRdb's version includes in-frame clones alone and lacks a portion of them. Among about 140,000 clones listed, 60% to 80% were seen once. The TCR was taken from a woman aged 45-59 years in good health and CMV-seronegative. The chain links TRBV11-2 to TRBJ2-5; 8 bases align to TRBD1. Sequences were obtained from PBMCs. CDR3 DNA: TGTGCCAGCAGCTCCGGGACAGGTCAATATCAAGAGACCCAGTACTTC. This translates into CASSSGTGQYQETQYF.